Included here is one T cell receptor beta chain sequence, with context. The assay covered some 100,000 TCR templates per sample. This table comes from immunoSEQ multiplex PCR, and its TCRdb copy is limited to in-frame clones, with some not included. The sample shows roughly 60,000 clones, just over 90% of them seen only once. These data are taken from a study of siplizumab effects on memory and regulatory T cells. CDR3 length: 14 residues. V was shortened by 1 base and J by 7 bases, with 14 bases between the two germline ends. Germline CDR1 SGHNT, CDR2 YENEEA. The genes are TRBV11-3 and TRBJ2-7; perhaps TRBD1 as D (6 bases). The sequenced sample was CD8+ T cells sorted from blood. The clonotype comes from a human donor in good health. CDR3: CASSLVGRGLEQYF. The CDR3 nucleotides are TGTGCCAGCAGCTTAGTTGGCAGGGGATTAGAGCAGTACTTC.